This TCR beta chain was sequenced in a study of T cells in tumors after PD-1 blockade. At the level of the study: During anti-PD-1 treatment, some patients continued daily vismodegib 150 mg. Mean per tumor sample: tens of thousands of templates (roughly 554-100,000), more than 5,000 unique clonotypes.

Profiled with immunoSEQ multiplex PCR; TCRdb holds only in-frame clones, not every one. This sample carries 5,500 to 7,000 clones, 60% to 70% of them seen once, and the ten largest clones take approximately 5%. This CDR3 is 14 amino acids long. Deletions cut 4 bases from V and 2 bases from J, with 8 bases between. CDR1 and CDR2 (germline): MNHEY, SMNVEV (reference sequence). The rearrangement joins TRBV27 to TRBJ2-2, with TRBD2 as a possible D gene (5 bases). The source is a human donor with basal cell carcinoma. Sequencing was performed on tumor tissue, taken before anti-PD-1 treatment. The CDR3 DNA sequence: TGTGCCAGCAGTTCTCGGGGTAACACCGGGGAGCTGTTTTTT. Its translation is CASSSRGNTGELFF.